This TCR beta chain was obtained from a study of blood T cell repertoires in COVID-19. The V and J ends lost 6 bases and 2 bases, in that order; junction bases with no gene match: 13. Per the germline V gene, CDR1 is MDHEN and CDR2 is SYDVKM. The CDR3 extends over 17 amino acids. Only in-frame clones appear in the TCRdb table, and some are missing; sequencing was by immunoSEQ multiplex PCR. The sample includes fewer than 85,000 clones, 83% of them seen just once. This clonotype was sampled from a man younger than 45 with COVID-19, enrolled during active disease. The sequenced sample was peripheral blood. V and J are TRBV28 and TRBJ2-7, with 10 bases that match TRBD2. The CDR3 DNA reads TGTGCCAGCAGGAGGCCTAGCGGGAGTTCAGCTACCTACGAGCAGTACTTC. As protein: CASRRPSGSSATYEQYF.